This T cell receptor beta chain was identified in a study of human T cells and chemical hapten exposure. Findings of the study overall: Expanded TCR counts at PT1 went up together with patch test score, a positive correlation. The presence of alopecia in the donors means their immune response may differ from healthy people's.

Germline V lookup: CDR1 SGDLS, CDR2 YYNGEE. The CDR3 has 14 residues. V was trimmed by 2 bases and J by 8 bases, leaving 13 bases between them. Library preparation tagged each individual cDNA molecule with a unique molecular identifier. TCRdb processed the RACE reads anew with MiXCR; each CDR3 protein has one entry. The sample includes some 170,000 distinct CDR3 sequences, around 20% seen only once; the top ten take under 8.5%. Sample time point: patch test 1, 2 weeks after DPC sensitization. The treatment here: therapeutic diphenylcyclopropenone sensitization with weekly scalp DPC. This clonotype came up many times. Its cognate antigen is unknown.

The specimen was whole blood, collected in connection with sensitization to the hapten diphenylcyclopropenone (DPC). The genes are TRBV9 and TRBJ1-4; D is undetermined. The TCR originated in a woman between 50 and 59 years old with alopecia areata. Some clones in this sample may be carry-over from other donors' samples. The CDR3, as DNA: TGTGCCAGCAGCGTTGGCGGGGTGGAGGAAAAACTGTTTTTT. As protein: CASSVGGVEEKLFF.